The 31 T cell receptor beta chains below all came from one sample that was sequenced in a study of blood T cell repertoires in COVID-19. Only in-frame clones appear in the TCRdb table, and some are missing; sequencing was by immunoSEQ multiplex PCR. The table records hundreds of thousands of clones, about nine tenths of them present only once. Specimen: peripheral blood. These receptors all come from a man aged 40-49 years with acute or convalescent COVID-19.

V and J are TRBV6-2 or TRBV6-3 and TRBJ2-1; 10 nucleotides agree with TRBD2. With V trimmed by 2 bases and J by 12 bases, 10 bases remained unmatched. The CDR3 covers 15 residues. CDR1 is MNHEY and CDR2 is SVGEGT in the germline V gene. CDR3 region: CASSYGLAGVVGQFF. The DNA for the CDR3 is TGTGCCAGCAGTTACGGGCTAGCGGGAGTTGTAGGGCAGTTCTTC.

This chain links TRBV19 with TRBJ2-3; D unresolved. This CDR3 comprises 13 residues. V lost 3 bases and J lost 2, with 6 bases in between. Germline V gives CDR1 LNHDA, CDR2 SQIVND (reference sequence). The CDR3 reads CASSISNTDTQYF. The CDR3 DNA sequence: TGTGCCAGTAGTATTTCCAACACAGATACGCAGTATTTT.

On this clone: One end of the junction does not line up with germline, which may come from a read error. This rearrangement joins TRBV6-1 to TRBJ2-7; D is possibly TRBD1 (6 bases). CDR1 and CDR2 (germline): MNHNS, SASEGT. This CDR3 is built from 14 residues. DNA for the CDR3: TGTGCTAGCAGTAATCCCGGACAGTTCTACGAGCAGTACTTC. This encodes CASSNPGQFYEQYF.

The chain recombines TRBV30 with TRBJ2-2, with 12 bases that match TRBD2. Germline values: CDR1 GTSNPN, CDR2 SVGIG (reference sequence). The length of the CDR3 is 15 residues. The V and J ends lost 5 bases and 4 bases, in that order; junction bases with no gene match: 5. CDR3 amino acids: CAWDGLAGPTGELFF. CDR3 bases: TGTGCCTGGGATGGACTAGCGGGACCCACCGGGGAGCTGTTTTTT.

In nucleotides, the CDR3 is TGTGCCAGCAGCTTACAGGCAATCTACAATGAGCAGTTCTTC. Translation: CASSLQAIYNEQFF. This sequence joins TRBV5-4 and TRBJ2-1; D possibly corresponds to TRBD1 (5 bases). This CDR3 is built from 14 residues. V lost 2 bases and J lost 3, with 9 bases in between. Per germline, CDR1 SGHNT and CDR2 YYREEE (reference sequence).

The chain combines TRBV6-5 with TRBJ2-7, with D possibly matching TRBD2 (6 bases). The CDR3 has 15 amino acids. Germline V lookup: CDR1 MNHEY, CDR2 SVGAGI. V was pared by 4 bases and J by 1 base, with 14 bases between. The CDR3 DNA reads TGTGCCAGCAGTTCCGGGGGACCTGTTTCCTACGAGCAGTACTTC. Amino acid sequence: CASSSGGPVSYEQYF.

The chain combines TRBV18 with TRBJ2-1; TRBD2 agrees at 9 bases. Germline V gene lookup returns CDR1 KGHSH and CDR2 LQKENI. The junction had 3 bases not matched to a gene; V was cut back by 0 bases and J by 6 bases. The CDR3 covers 15 residues. For the CDR3, the DNA is TGTGCCAGCTCACCACCAGGACTAGCGTTCAATGAGCAGTTCTTC. It codes for CASSPPGLAFNEQFF.

The CDR3 nucleotides are TGTGCCAGCAGCAAAGACAGGGATTGCAATCAGCCCCAGCATTTT. This sequence encodes CASSKDRDCNQPQHF. V is TRBV21-1 and J is TRBJ1-5; the table's D call of TRBD1 was not tested on the DNA. TRBV21-1 counts as a pseudogene. This CDR3 has 15 residues.

This clone has only a few counts. V usage is TRBV6-2 or TRBV6-3 and J usage is TRBJ2-7; TRBD1 matches at 8 bases. The trim removed 5 bases at V and 0 bases at J, leaving 9 bases unmatched. CDR3 length: 16 amino acids. Germline CDR1 reads MNHEY; CDR2 reads SVGEGT. The CDR3 nucleotides read TGTGCCAGCAGTGACAGAGGGCAGGGGGCCTCCTACGAGCAGTACTTC. Its protein product is CASSDRGQGASYEQYF.

The V and J genes are TRBV2 and TRBJ2-7; 8 positions agree with TRBD1. The CDR3 is 14 amino acids. CDR1 is SNHLY and CDR2 is FYNNEI in the germline V gene. Trimming took 0 bases from V and 7 from J; bases not matched to a gene: 5. In nucleotides, the CDR3 is TGTGCCAGCAGTGAAGCCGACAGGGGTCAAGAGCAGTACTTC. Protein: CASSEADRGQEQYF.

This clone was found a few times. The V and J genes are TRBV30 and TRBJ1-1, with 10 bases aligning to TRBD1. CDR1 is GTSNPN and CDR2 is SVGIG in the germline V gene (reference sequence). Trimming removed 3 bases from V and 1 base from J; junction bases left unmatched: 2. The CDR3 runs 14 residues. The CDR3 is CAWRDRGKNTEAFF. CDR3 coding DNA: TGTGCCTGGAGGGACAGGGGGAAGAACACTGAAGCTTTCTTT.

This clone occurred a few times. This rearrangement joins TRBV7-8 to TRBJ2-6; D is unclear. Germline V lookup: CDR1 SGHVS, CDR2 FQNEAQ. The V and J ends lost 2 bases and 0 bases respectively, with 5 bases between them. CDR3 size: 15 residues. This CDR3 is CASSLSGSGANVLTF. In nucleotides, the CDR3 is TGTGCCAGCAGCTTATCGGGCTCTGGGGCCAACGTCCTGACTTTC.

A few counts support this clone. The rearrangement uses TRBV5-3 and TRBJ2-1; TRBD1 matches at 11 bases. TRBV5-3 is an ORF, and what it does is uncertain. V lost 10 bases, J lost 4 bases, and 13 bases stayed unmatched. The CDR3 consists of 16 residues. The DNA of the CDR3 is TGTGCCGGGGGACAGGGGGTCGAGTCACCATACAATGAGCAGTTCTTC. This sequence encodes CAGGQGVESPYNEQFF.

The chain is built from TRBV28 and TRBJ2-7, with TRBD2 as a possible D gene (7 bases). The CDR3 is made up of 14 amino acids. The germline V and J ends were trimmed by 4 bases and 4 bases, with 14 bases remaining between them. Looked up from germline, CDR1 is MDHEN and CDR2 is SYDVKM. As DNA, the CDR3 is TGTGCCAGCAGTTCGGGGGGCACTGTGTACGAGCAGTACTTC. Amino acid sequence: CASSSGGTVYEQYF.

The rearrangement joins TRBV29-1 to TRBJ1-2; 7 bases are shared with TRBD1. This CDR3 region has 14 residues. V lost 7 bases and J lost 0; bases outside the gene matches: 8. Germline V gene sequence: CDR1 SQVTM, CDR2 ANQGSEA. The DNA for the CDR3 is TGCAGCGCCACACAGGGGTCAGCTAACTATGGCTACACCTTC. Protein product: CSATQGSANYGYTF. The full variable domain, its missing parts supplied by reference TRBV29-1 and TRBJ1-2, is SAVISQKPSRDICQRGTSLTIQCQVDSQVTMMFWYRQQPGQSLTLIATANQGSEATYESGFVIDKFPISRPNLTFSTLTVSNMSPEDSSIYLCSATQGSANYGYTFGSGTRLTVV.

The chain carries TRBV19 and TRBJ2-5; no reliable D call. Trimming removed 5 bases at V and 0 bases at J, with 7 bases between. Germline V gives CDR1 LNHDA, CDR2 SQIVND (reference sequence). The CDR3 has 13 residues. The CDR3 bases are TGTGCCAGTAGTCCAGATTACCAAGAGACCCAGTACTTC. Amino acid sequence: CASSPDYQETQYF.

The J gene is TRBJ1-3, the V gene TRBV9, with TRBD1 identical over 7 bases. Germline CDR1 reads SGDLS; CDR2 reads YYNGEE. This CDR3 is built from 18 residues. J lost 0 bases, V lost 0 bases, and 9 bases had no gene match. The CDR3 coding sequence is TGTGCCAGCAGCGTAGAGGGACAGTATGGGTTCTCTGGAAACACCATATATTTT. Its protein product is CASSVEGQYGFSGNTIYF.

This chain links TRBV7-2 with TRBJ2-1; 12 bases are shared with TRBD1. Germline V CDR1 and CDR2: SGHTA, FQGNSA. The CDR3 loop spans 15 amino acids. Trimming at V came to 7 bases and at J to 6 bases, leaving 7 bases not matched to a gene. The CDR3 DNA reads as TGTGCCAGCACCTCTATGGGACAGGGGGCCAATGAGCAGTTCTTC. It is translated as CASTSMGQGANEQFF.

V and J are TRBV2 and TRBJ1-5; 9 positions agree with TRBD1. Germline CDR1 and CDR2: SNHLY and FYNNEI. The CDR3 has 16 amino acids. V trimming: 4 bases; J trimming: 4 bases; junction bases outside the gene matches: 8. CDR3 amino acids: CASSGTGGNRNQPQHF. CDR3 bases: TGTGCCAGCAGTGGTACAGGGGGCAATCGGAATCAGCCCCAGCATTTT.

This chain joins TRBV30 and TRBJ2-7; D is ambiguous. V was trimmed by 3 bases and J by 0 bases, leaving 3 bases between them. Germline CDR1 reads GTSNPN; CDR2 reads SVGIG (reference sequence). The CDR3 sequence is 11 residues long. As DNA, the CDR3 is TGTGCCTGGAGCCACTCCTACGAGCAGTACTTC. This codes for CAWSHSYEQYF.

The gene calls are TRBV27 and TRBJ2-1; 9 nucleotides line up with TRBD1. V lost 5 bases to trimming and J lost 2 bases; unmatched junction nucleotides: 4. This CDR3 region has 15 residues. Per the germline V gene, CDR1 is MNHEY and CDR2 is SMNVEV (reference sequence). The CDR3 nucleotides read TGTGCCAGCAGTGGGACAGGGTTCACCTACAATGAGCAGTTCTTC. This codes for CASSGTGFTYNEQFF.

The chain couples TRBV27 to TRBJ2-1; 15 bases are shared with TRBD2. Looked up from germline, CDR1 is MNHEY and CDR2 is SMNVEV (reference sequence). V shed 1 base and J 9 bases; nucleotides not matched to a gene: 1. The CDR3 extends over 15 amino acids. Here the CDR3 DNA reads TGTGCCAGCAGTTTATGGACTAGCGGGAGGGGTGAGCAGTTCTTC. It encodes CASSLWTSGRGEQFF.

This clone was recorded only once. This CDR3 reads CASSQAQGEETQYF. The CDR3 DNA is TGTGCCAGCAGCCAAGCCCAGGGGGAAGAGACCCAGTACTTC. The rearrangement uses TRBV3-1 (or the pseudogene TRBV3-2) and TRBJ2-5; 7 nucleotides line up with TRBD1. Looked up from germline, CDR1 is LGHDT and CDR2 is YNNKEL (reference sequence). The trim removed 1 base at V and 3 bases at J, leaving 2 bases unmatched. CDR3 length equals 14 residues.

On this clone itself: Relative to the germline gene, one junction end is altered; a read error may explain this. The chain combines TRBV7-7 with TRBJ2-1, with 15 bases identical to TRBD2. CDR1 is SSHAT, CDR2 FNYEAQ, per germline (reference sequence). This CDR3 contains 16 residues. CDR3 residues: CASSLGTSGRRNEQFF. DNA for the CDR3: TGTGCTAGCAGCTTAGGGACTAGCGGGAGGCGGAATGAGCAGTTCTTC.

A few counts support this clone. This sequence joins TRBV18 and TRBJ2-7, with no clear D. This CDR3 has 14 amino acids. The V end was cut by 3 bases, the J end by 3 bases, with 12 bases between. Germline loops: CDR1 KGHSH, CDR2 LQKENI. The CDR3: CASSPSLQFYEQYF. The DNA for the CDR3 is TGTGCCAGCTCACCCTCACTGCAATTCTACGAGCAGTACTTC.

The V and J genes are TRBV2 and TRBJ2-3; 9 positions agree with TRBD2. CDR3 length equals 14 residues. V lost 8 bases, J lost 4 bases, and 7 bases stayed unmatched. The germline CDR1 and CDR2 sequences are SNHLY and FYNNEI. CDR3 coding DNA: TGTGCCAGCGTAGCGGGGGCCCGGGCAGATACGCAGTATTTT. It codes for CASVAGARADTQYF.

The chain is built from TRBV9 and TRBJ2-3; 12 bases are shared with TRBD2. V was clipped by 3 bases and J by 7 bases; unmatched bases: 6. From germline, CDR1 is SGDLS and CDR2 YYNGEE. The CDR3 sequence is 15 residues long. The CDR3 protein is CASSDRGLAGNTQYF. Here the CDR3 DNA reads TGTGCCAGCAGCGACAGAGGACTAGCGGGGAATACGCAGTATTTT.

J is TRBJ2-7 and V is TRBV19; 7 nucleotides match TRBD1. Germline CDR1 reads LNHDA; CDR2 reads SQIVND (reference sequence). This CDR3 is built from 15 residues. Trimming cost V 0 bases and J 2 bases; bases outside gene matches: 4. This CDR3 reads CASSIDPGTAYEQYF. CDR3 coding DNA: TGTGCCAGTAGTATAGACCCCGGGACAGCCTACGAGCAGTACTTC.

The chain carries TRBV7-8 and TRBJ2-3, with D unclear. This CDR3 has 13 amino acids. V was pared by 6 bases and J by 5 bases, with 12 bases between. The germline V gene encodes CDR1 SGHVS and CDR2 FQNEAQ. In DNA form, the CDR3 reads TGTGCCAGCAGTTACCGAGAACTAGATACGCAGTATTTT. Residues: CASSYRELDTQYF.

The rearrangement uses TRBV24-1 and TRBJ2-2; 9 bases align to TRBD2. The CDR3 has 16 amino acids. CDR1 is KGHDR, CDR2 SFDVKD, per germline. Losses at the gene ends were 10 bases for V and 0 bases for J; bases not matched to a gene: 8. The CDR3 loop is CATSRGLASNTGELFF. In nucleotides, the CDR3 is TGTGCCACGAGTCGGGGACTAGCTTCGAACACCGGGGAGCTGTTTTTT.

The chain uses TRBV2 and TRBJ2-3, with D maybe TRBD1 (6 bases). The germline V and J ends were trimmed by 3 bases and 5 bases, with 15 bases remaining between them. The CDR3 spans 15 residues. In germline, CDR1 is SNHLY, CDR2 FYNNEI. CDR3 sequence reads: CASSDSVGAVDTQYF. The DNA for the CDR3 is TGTGCCAGCAGTGATTCCGTGGGGGCGGTAGATACGCAGTATTTT.